This entry concerns a single T cell receptor beta chain. This record comes from a study of blood T cell repertoires in COVID-19. Study details: T cells, B-cell-depleted T cells, or PBMCs supplied cDNA or gDNA.

Assay: immunoSEQ multiplex PCR; the TCRdb copy retains only in-frame clones and omits some. Among about 420,000 clones listed, 85% to 90% were seen once. The length of the CDR3 is 13 residues. Trimming removed 8 bases at V and 4 bases at J, with 12 bases between. The germline CDR1 and CDR2 sequences are SNHLY and FYNNEI. The sample was peripheral blood. The chain joins TRBV2 to TRBJ2-1; maybe TRBD1 (5 bases). The TCR originated in a man aged 18 to 29 with COVID-19, enrolled during active disease. Here the CDR3 DNA reads TGTGCCAGCGCCGAAGGGGATTACAATGAGCAGTTCTTC. This encodes CASAEGDYNEQFF. The entire variable domain, with the rest obtained from reference TRBV2 and TRBJ2-1, is as follows: EPEVTQTPSHQVTQMGQEVILRCVPISNHLYFYWYRQILGQKVEFLVSFYNNEISEKSEIFDDQFSVERPDGSNFTLKIRSTKLEDSAMYFCASAEGDYNEQFFGPGTRLTVL.